These 3 T cell receptor beta chains came from one sample sequenced in a study of cytotoxic CD8 clonotypes in ibrutinib-treated CLL. The method was immunoSEQ multiplex PCR; TCRdb's version includes in-frame clones alone and lacks a portion of them. The table shows over 95,000 clones, with under 70% occurring only once. This specimen was PBMCs, taken after 24 months of ibrutinib treatment. The receptors come from a human donor with chronic lymphocytic leukemia.

This clone was recorded only once. The V gene is TRBV5-8, the J gene TRBJ2-5; possible D gene TRBD1, 6 bases. Trimming removed 0 bases at V and 5 bases at J, with 11 bases between. This CDR3 is 14 amino acids long. Germline-derived CDR1 and CDR2 are SGHTS and YDEGEE. CDR3 in amino acids: CASSLAGVRETQYF. The CDR3 region has the DNA TGTGCCAGCAGCTTGGCAGGGGTCCGGGAGACCCAGTACTTC.

This clone was detected only once. The chain's CDR3 is CASSSLRGGRNEKLFF. The CDR3 DNA reads as TGTGCCAGCTCCTCACTCCGGGGAGGGAGGAATGAAAAACTGTTTTTT. The rearrangement uses TRBV18 and TRBJ1-4; D ambiguous. The germline CDR1 and CDR2 sequences are KGHSH and LQKENI. The CDR3 totals 16 residues. Between the trimmed V and J ends, which lost 6 bases and 5 bases, there was a span of 19 bases. The full variable domain, completed using reference TRBV18 and TRBJ1-4, is NAGVMQNPRHLVRRRGQEARLRCSPMKGHSHVYWYRQLPEEGLKFMVYLQKENIIDESGMPKERFSAEFPKEGPSILRIQQVVRGDSAAYFCASSSLRGGRNEKLFFGSGTQLSVL.

Ten or more counts support this clone. This chain connects TRBV6-6 to TRBJ1-2; 10 bases fit TRBD1. Unmatched junction bases numbered 7, after V lost 6 bases and J lost 6 bases. CDR3 length equals 14 residues. Per germline, CDR1 MNHNY and CDR2 SVGAGI (reference sequence). In DNA form, the CDR3 reads TGTGCCAGCAGCCGAGGGACAGGGGCTAATGGCTACACCTTC. Translating it yields CASSRGTGANGYTF.